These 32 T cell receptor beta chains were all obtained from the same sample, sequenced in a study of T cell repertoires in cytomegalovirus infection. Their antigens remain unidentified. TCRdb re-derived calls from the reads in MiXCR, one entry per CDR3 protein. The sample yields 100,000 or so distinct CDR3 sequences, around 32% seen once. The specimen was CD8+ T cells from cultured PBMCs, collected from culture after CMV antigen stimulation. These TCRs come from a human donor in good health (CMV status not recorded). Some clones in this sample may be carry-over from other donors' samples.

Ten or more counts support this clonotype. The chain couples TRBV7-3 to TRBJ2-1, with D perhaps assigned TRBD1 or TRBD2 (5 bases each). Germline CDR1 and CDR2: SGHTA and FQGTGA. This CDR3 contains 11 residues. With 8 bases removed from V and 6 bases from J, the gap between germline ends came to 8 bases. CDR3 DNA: TGTGCCAGCGGGGACCTCAATGAGCAGTTCTTC. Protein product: CASGDLNEQFF.

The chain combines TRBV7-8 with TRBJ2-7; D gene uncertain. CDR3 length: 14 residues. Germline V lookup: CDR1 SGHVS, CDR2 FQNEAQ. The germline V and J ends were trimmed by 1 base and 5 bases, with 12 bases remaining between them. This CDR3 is CASSLDRVPHEQYF. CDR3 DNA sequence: TGTGCCAGCAGCTTAGATCGTGTGCCGCACGAGCAGTACTTC. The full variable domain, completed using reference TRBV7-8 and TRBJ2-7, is GAGVSQSPRYKVAKRGQDVALRCDPISGHVSLFWYQQALGQGPEFLTYFQNEAQLDKSGLPSDRFFAERPEGSVSTLKIQRTQQEDSAVYLCASSLDRVPHEQYFGPGTRLTVT.

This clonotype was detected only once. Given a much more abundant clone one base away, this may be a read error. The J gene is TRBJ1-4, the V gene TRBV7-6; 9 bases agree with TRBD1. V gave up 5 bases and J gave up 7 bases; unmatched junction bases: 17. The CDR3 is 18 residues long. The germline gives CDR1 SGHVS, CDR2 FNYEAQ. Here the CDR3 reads CASSPVQTGGWSIEKLFF. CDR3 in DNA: TGTGCCAGCAGCCCCGTTCAGACAGGGGGTTGGTCTATTGAAAAACTGTTTTTT.

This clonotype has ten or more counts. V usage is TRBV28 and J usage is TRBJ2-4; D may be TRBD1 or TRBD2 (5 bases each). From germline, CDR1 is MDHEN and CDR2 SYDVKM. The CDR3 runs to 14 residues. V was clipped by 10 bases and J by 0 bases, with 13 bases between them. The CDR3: CATTGPLAKNIQYF. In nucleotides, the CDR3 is TGTGCCACCACGGGACCGTTAGCCAAAAACATTCAGTACTTC.

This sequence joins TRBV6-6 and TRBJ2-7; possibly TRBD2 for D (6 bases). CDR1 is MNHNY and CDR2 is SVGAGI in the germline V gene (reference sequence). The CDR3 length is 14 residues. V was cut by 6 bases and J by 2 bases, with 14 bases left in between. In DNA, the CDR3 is TGTGCCAGCAGCCCTCGGGGGAACACCTACGAGCAGTACTTC. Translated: CASSPRGNTYEQYF.

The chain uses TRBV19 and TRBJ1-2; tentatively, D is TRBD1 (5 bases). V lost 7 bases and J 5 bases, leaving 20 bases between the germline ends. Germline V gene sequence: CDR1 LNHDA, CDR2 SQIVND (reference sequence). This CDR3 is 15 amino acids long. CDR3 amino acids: CASTIRDGLRYGYTF. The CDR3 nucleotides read TGTGCCAGTACGATCCGGGACGGGTTGCGGTATGGCTACACCTTC.

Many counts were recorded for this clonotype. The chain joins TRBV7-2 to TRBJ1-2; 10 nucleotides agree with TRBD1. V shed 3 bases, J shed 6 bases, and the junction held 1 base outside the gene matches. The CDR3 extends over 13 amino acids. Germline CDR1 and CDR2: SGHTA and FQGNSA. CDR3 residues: CASSFGTGDGYTF. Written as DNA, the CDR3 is TGTGCCAGCAGCTTTGGGACAGGGGATGGCTACACCTTC.

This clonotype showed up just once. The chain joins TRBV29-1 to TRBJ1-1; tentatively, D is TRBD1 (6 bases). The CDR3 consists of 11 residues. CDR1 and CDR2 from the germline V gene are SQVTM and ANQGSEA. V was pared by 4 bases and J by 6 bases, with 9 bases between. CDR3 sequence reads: CSVVEGAEAFF. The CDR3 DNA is TGCAGCGTTGTGGAGGGGGCTGAAGCTTTCTTT.

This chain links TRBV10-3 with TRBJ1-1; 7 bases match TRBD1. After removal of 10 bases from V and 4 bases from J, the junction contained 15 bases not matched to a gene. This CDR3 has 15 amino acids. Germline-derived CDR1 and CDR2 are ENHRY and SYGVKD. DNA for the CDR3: TGTGCCACGGGGGTAGGGGGCGGGAGGGGCACTGAAGCTTTCTTT. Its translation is CATGVGGGRGTEAFF.

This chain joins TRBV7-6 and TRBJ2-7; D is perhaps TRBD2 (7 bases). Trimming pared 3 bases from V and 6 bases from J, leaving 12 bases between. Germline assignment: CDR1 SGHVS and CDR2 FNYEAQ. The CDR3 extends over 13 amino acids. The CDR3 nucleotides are TGTGCCAGCAGCTTGCCGGGGGGCGTCGAGCAGTACTTC. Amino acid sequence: CASSLPGGVEQYF.

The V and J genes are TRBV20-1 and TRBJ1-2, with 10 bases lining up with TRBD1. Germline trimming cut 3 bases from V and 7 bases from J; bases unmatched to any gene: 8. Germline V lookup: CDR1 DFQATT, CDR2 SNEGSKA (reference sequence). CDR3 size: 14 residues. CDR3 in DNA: TGCAGTGCTAGCCCAGACAGGGGGCTTGGTGGCTACACCTTC. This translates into CSASPDRGLGGYTF.

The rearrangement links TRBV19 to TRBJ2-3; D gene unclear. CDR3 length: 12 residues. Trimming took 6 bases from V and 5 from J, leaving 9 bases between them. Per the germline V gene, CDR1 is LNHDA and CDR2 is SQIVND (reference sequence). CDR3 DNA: TGTGCCAGTAGCATTAATCAAGATACGCAGTATTTT. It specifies CASSINQDTQYF. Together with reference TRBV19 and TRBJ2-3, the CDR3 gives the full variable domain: DGGITQSPKYLFRKEGQNVTLSCEQNLNHDAMYWYRQDPGQGLRLIYYSQIVNDFQKGDIAEGYSVSREKKESFPLTVTSAQKNPTAFYLCASSINQDTQYFGPGTRLTVL.

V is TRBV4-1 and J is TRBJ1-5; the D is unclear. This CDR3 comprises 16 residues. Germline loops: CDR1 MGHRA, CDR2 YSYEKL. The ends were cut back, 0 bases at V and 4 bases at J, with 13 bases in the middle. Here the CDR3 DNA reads TGCGCCAGCAGCCAAGAGACGGGAGCTGCGAATCAGCCCCAGCATTTT. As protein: CASSQETGAANQPQHF.

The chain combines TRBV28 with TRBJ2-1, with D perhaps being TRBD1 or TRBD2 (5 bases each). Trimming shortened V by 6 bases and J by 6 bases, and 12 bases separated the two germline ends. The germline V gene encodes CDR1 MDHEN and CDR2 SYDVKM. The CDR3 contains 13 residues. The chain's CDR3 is CASSPRGGNEQFF. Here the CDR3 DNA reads TGTGCCAGCAGCCCGAGGGGCGGCAATGAGCAGTTCTTC.

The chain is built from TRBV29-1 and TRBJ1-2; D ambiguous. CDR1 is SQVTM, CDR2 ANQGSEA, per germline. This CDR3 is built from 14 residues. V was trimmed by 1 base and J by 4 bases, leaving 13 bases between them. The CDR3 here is CSVEVKGFGYGYTF. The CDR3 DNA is TGCAGCGTTGAAGTGAAGGGTTTTGGCTATGGCTACACCTTC.

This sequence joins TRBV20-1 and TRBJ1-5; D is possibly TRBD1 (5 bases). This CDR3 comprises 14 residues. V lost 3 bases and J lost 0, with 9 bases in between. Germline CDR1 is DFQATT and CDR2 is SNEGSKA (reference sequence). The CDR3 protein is CSARDTDSNQPQHF. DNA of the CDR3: TGCAGTGCTAGGGACACTGATAGCAATCAGCCCCAGCATTTT.

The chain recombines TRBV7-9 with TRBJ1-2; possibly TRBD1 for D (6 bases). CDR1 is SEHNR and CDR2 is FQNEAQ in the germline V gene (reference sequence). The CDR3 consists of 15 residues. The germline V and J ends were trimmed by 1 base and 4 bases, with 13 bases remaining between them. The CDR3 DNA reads TGTGCCAGCAGCTTAGGCGCAGGGGCCGGCTATGGCTACACCTTC. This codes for CASSLGAGAGYGYTF.

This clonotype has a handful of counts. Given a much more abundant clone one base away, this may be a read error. In DNA form, the CDR3 reads TGCGCCAGCAGCCAGGACAGGGGGCAAGGCTATGACTACACCTTC. Encoded protein: CASSQDRGQGYDYTF. The J gene is TRBJ1-2, the V gene TRBV4-1; 11 nucleotides line up with TRBD1. The CDR3 loop spans 15 amino acids. Germline assignment: CDR1 MGHRA and CDR2 YSYEKL.

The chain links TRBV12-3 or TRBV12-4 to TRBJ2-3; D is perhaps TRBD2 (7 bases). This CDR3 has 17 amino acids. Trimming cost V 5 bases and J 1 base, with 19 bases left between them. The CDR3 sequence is CASSLPWEGVGTDTQYF. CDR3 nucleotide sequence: TGTGCCAGCAGTCTCCCTTGGGAGGGGGTGGGCACAGATACGCAGTATTTT.

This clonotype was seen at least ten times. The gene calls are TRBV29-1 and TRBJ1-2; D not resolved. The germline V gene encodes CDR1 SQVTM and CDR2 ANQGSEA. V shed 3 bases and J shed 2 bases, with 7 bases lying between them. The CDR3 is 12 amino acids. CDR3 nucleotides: TGCAGCGTTGAGGCGGAGAACTATGGCTACACCTTC. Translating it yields CSVEAENYGYTF. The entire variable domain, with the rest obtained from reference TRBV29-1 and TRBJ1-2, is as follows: SAVISQKPSRDICQRGTSLTIQCQVDSQVTMMFWYRQQPGQSLTLIATANQGSEATYESGFVIDKFPISRPNLTFSTLTVSNMSPEDSSIYLCSVEAENYGYTFGSGTRLTVV.

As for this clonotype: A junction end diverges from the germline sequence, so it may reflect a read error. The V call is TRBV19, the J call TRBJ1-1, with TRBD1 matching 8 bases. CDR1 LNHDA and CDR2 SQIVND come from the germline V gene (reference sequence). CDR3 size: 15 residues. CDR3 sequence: CASSTRTGRDTEAFF. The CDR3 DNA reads TGTGCCAGCAGTACTCGGACAGGGAGGGACACTGAAGCTTTCTTT.

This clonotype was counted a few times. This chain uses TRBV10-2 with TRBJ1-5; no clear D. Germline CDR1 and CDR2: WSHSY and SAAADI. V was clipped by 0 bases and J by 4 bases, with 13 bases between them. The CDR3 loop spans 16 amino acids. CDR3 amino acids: CASSESGSPLNQPQHF. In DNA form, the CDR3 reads TGCGCCAGCAGTGAGTCTGGCAGCCCGCTAAATCAGCCCCAGCATTTT.

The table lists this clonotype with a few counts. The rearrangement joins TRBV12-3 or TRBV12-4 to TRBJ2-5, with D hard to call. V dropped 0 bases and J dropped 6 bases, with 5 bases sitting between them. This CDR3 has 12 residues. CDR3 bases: TGTGCCAGCAGTTTAGCGACGAAGACCCAGTACTTC. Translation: CASSLATKTQYF.

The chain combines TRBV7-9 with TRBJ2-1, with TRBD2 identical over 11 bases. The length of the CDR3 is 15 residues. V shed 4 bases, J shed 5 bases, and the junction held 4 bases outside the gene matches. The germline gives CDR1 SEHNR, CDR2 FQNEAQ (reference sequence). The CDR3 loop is CASSSPGLADNEQFF. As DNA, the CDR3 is TGTGCCAGCAGCTCCCCGGGACTAGCGGACAATGAGCAGTTCTTC.

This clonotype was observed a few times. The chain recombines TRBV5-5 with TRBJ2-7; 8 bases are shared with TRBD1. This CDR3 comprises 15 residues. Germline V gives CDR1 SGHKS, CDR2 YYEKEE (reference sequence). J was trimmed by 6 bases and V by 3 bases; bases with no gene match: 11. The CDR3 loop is CASSWEDRAKGEQYF. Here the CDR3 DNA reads TGTGCCAGCAGCTGGGAGGACAGGGCAAAAGGCGAGCAGTACTTC.

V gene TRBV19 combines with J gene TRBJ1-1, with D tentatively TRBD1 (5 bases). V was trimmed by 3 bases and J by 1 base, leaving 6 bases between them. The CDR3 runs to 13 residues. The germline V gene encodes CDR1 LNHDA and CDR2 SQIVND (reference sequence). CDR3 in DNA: TGTGCCAGTAGTATCGGGGCGAACACTGAAGCTTTCTTT. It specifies CASSIGANTEAFF.

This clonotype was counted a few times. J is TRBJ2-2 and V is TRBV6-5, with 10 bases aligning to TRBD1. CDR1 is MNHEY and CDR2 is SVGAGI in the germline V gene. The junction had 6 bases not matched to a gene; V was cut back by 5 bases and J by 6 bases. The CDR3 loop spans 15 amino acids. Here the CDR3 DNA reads TGTGCCAGCAGTCAGGGACAGGGGATGGCCGGGGAGCTGTTTTTT. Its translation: CASSQGQGMAGELFF.

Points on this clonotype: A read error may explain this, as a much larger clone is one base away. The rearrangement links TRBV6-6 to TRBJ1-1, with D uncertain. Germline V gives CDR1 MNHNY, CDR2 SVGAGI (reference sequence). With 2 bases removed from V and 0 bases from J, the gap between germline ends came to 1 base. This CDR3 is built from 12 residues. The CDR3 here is CASSYVNTEAFF. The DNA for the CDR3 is TGTGCCAGCAGTTACGTGAACACTGAAGCTTTCTTT.

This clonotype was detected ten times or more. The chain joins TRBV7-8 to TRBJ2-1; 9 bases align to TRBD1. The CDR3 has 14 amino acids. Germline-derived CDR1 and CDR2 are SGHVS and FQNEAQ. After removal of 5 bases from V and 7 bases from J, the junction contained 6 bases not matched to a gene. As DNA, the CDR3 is TGTGCCAGCAGCCAGAGGGACAGGGTGAATGAGCAGTTCTTC. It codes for CASSQRDRVNEQFF.

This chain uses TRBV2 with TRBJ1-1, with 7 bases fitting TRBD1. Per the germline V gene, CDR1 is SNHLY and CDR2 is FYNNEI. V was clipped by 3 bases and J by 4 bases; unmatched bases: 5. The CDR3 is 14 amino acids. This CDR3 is CASSEVQGITEAFF. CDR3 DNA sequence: TGTGCCAGCAGTGAGGTACAGGGGATCACTGAAGCTTTCTTT. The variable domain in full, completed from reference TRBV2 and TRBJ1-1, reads EPEVTQTPSHQVTQMGQEVILRCVPISNHLYFYWYRQILGQKVEFLVSFYNNEISEKSEIFDDQFSVERPDGSNFTLKIRSTKLEDSAMYFCASSEVQGITEAFFGQGTRLTVV.

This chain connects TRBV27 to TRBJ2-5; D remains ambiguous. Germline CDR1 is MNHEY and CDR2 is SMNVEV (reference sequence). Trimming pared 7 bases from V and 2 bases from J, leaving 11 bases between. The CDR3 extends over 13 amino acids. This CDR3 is CASKKKEQETQYF. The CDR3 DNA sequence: TGTGCCAGCAAAAAGAAAGAACAAGAGACCCAGTACTTC.

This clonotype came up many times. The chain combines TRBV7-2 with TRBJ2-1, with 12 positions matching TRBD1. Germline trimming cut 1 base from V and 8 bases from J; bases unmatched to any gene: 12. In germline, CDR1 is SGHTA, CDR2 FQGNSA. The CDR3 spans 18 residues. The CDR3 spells CASSLGGWGTGGLDEQFF. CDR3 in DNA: TGTGCCAGCAGCTTAGGAGGGTGGGGGACAGGGGGCTTGGATGAGCAGTTCTTC.